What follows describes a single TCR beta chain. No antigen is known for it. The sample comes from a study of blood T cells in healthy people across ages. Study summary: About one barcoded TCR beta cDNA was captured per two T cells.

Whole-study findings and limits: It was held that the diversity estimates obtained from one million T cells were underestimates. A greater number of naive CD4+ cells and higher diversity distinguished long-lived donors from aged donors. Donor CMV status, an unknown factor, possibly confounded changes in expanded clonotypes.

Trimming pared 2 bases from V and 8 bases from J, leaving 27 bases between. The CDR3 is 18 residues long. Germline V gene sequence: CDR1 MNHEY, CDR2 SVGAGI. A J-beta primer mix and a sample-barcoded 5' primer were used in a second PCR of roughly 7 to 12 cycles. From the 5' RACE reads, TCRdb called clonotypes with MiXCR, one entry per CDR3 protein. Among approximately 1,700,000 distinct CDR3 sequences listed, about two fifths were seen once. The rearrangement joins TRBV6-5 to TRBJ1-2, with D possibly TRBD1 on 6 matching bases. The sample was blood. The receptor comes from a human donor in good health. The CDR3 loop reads CASSYEVTGPEPGSGYTF. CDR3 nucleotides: TGTGCCAGCAGTTACGAGGTGACAGGTCCCGAACCTGGATCGGGCTACACCTTC.